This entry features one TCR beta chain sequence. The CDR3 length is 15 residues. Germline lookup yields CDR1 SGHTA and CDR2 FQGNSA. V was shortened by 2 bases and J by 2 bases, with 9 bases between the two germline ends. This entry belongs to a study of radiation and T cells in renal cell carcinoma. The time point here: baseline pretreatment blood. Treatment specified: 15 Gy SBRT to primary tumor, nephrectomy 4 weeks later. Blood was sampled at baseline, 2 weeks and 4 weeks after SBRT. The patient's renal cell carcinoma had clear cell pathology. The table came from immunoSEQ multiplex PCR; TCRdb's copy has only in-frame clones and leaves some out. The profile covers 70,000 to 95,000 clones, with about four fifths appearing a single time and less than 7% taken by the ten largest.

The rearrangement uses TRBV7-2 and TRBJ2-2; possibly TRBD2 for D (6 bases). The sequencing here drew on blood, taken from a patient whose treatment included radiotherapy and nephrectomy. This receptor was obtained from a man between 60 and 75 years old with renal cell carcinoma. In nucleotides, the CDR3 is TGTGCCAGCAGCTTATTCGGGAGTAACACCGGGGAGCTGTTTTTT. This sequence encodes CASSLFGSNTGELFF.